This entry lists 15 T cell receptor beta chains sequenced from one sample in a study of molecular identifiers for immune sequencing clone quantification. MiXCR was run by TCRdb on the PCR reads, yielding one entry per CDR3 protein. This sample yields under 650,000 distinct CDR3 sequences, of which about 20% are seen a single time; 0.7% to 1% belongs to the top ten. Sequencing was done on a sample of naive CD8+ T cells from blood, with Jurkat cell RNA spiked in. Subset noted: FACS-sorted CD8+CD4-CCR7+CD45RA+ naive T cells. The receptor source for this set is a human donor in good health. Some libraries in this study had Jurkat cell RNA spiked in.

Notes on this clonotype: A much larger clone lies one base from this, so it may be a read error. The chain is built from TRBV2 and TRBJ2-1, with D unclear. V gave up 11 bases and J gave up 7 bases, with 15 bases separating them. CDR1 is SNHLY and CDR2 is FYNNEI in the germline V gene. The CDR3 consists of 12 residues. DNA of the CDR3: TGTGCCGGCGGCCCCCACCCGAATGAGCAGTTCTTC. Its translation is CAGGPHPNEQFF.

About this clonotype itself: This may stem from a read error, because a much larger clone lies one nucleotide away. V gene TRBV4-3 combines with J gene TRBJ2-6; D is perhaps TRBD1 (5 bases). The length of the CDR3 is 21 residues. CDR1 is LGHNA and CDR2 is YSLEER in the germline V gene. This CDR3 reads CASSQDSARPYGLSGANVLAF. The CDR3 nucleotides read TGCGCCAGCAGCCAAGATAGTGCCCGACCCTACGGTCTCTCTGGGGCCAACGTCCTGGCTTTC.

With respect to this clonotype: One end of the junction varies from germline; a read error may be responsible. This chain joins TRBV27 and TRBJ2-7; 9 bases line up with TRBD1. The CDR3 runs to 14 residues. The V gene's germline CDR1 is MNHEY and CDR2 SMNVEV (reference sequence). CDR3: CAGSLGQGAYEQYF. In nucleotides, the CDR3 is TGTGCCGGCAGTTTGGGACAGGGAGCCTACGAGCAGTACTTC.

In this sample, this clonotype turned up many times. DNA of the CDR3: TGTGCCAGCAGCCAATGGAGGGTTTCATTTCCGTCGGCATTTCGGGATCAGCCCCAGCATTTT. Translating it yields CASSQWRVSFPSAFRDQPQHF. V usage is TRBV16 and J usage is TRBJ1-5; D uncertain. Germline V gene data show CDR1 as KGHSY and CDR2 as FQNENV. Trimming pared 1 base from V and 5 bases from J, leaving 30 bases between. The CDR3 is 21 residues long.

The V call is TRBV5-1, the J call TRBJ2-7, with 7 bases fitting TRBD1. The CDR3 is 15 residues long. Germline trimming cut 3 bases from V and 4 bases from J; bases unmatched to any gene: 10. Germline assignment: CDR1 SGHRS and CDR2 YFSETQ. The CDR3 bases are TGCGCCAGCAGCTCGAAGATAGGGGGCTTTTACGAGCAGTACTTC. It translates to CASSSKIGGFYEQYF.

This clonotype was observed a handful of times. The J gene is TRBJ2-1, the V gene TRBV5-5, with 13 nucleotides matching TRBD2. The germline CDR1 and CDR2 sequences are SGHKS and YYEKEE (reference sequence). With 4 bases clipped from V and 7 bases from J, the junction kept 8 bases outside the gene matches. This CDR3 comprises 16 residues. The CDR3 DNA is TGTGCCAGCAGCGGGCAGGGACTAGCGGGGCCTAATGAGCAGTTCTTC. Translated: CASSGQGLAGPNEQFF. The variable domain in full, completed from reference TRBV5-5 and TRBJ2-1, reads DAGVTQSPTHLIKTRGQQVTLRCSPISGHKSVSWYQQVLGQGPQFIFQYYEKEERGRGNFPDRFSARQFPNYSSELNVNALLLGDSALYLCASSGQGLAGPNEQFFGPGTRLTVL.

Comment on this clonotype: A much bigger clone sits one base away, suggesting this may be a read error. The V gene is TRBV19, the J gene TRBJ1-1; possible D gene TRBD1, 5 bases. The CDR3 is made up of 14 amino acids. Germline CDR1 is LNHDA and CDR2 is SQIVND (reference sequence). The CDR3 nucleotides are TGTGCCAGTAGTTTTTACGACTCGGACACTGAAGCTCTCTTT. This translates into CASSFYDSDTEALF.

This clonotype was counted many times. CDR3 sequence: CASILQGKNTEAFF. For the CDR3, the DNA is TGTGCCAGCATATTACAGGGAAAGAACACTGAAGCTTTCTTT. The chain has TRBV12-3 or TRBV12-4 and TRBJ1-1, with a possible D match to TRBD1 (6 bases). This CDR3 region has 14 residues. V was cut by 7 bases and J by 1 base, with 13 bases left in between.

This clonotype appeared many times. V is TRBV29-1 and J is TRBJ1-2; D is uncertain. The germline V gene has CDR1 SQVTM and CDR2 ANQGSEA. The germline V and J ends were trimmed by 5 bases and 0 bases, with 4 bases remaining between them. This CDR3 is 11 amino acids long. In DNA form, the CDR3 reads TGCAGCGTTATAACTAACTATGGCTACACCTTC. It specifies CSVITNYGYTF.

This clonotype has more than one count but fewer than ten. This chain joins TRBV5-1 and TRBJ2-7; D is unresolved. This CDR3 comprises 14 residues. Trimming cost V 3 bases and J 2 bases, with 12 bases left between them. In germline, CDR1 is SGHRS, CDR2 YFSETQ. The DNA for the CDR3 is TGCGCCAGCAGCTACGACCAAAAAGCCTACGAGCAGTACTTC. Translation gives CASSYDQKAYEQYF.

This clonotype was observed many times. The chain uses TRBV27 and TRBJ2-7; perhaps TRBD2 as D (5 bases). CDR3 length: 14 residues. Germline CDR1 and CDR2: MNHEY and SMNVEV (reference sequence). The V end was cut by 3 bases, the J end by 1 base, with 10 bases between. The CDR3 DNA reads as TGTGCCAGCAGTTTCGGGGTGGGGTCCTACGAGCAGTACTTC. Translation gives CASSFGVGSYEQYF.

This clonotype was observed many times. The chain uses TRBV27 and TRBJ2-7, with a weak D call TRBD2 (7 bases). The CDR3 has 14 amino acids. Germline values: CDR1 MNHEY, CDR2 SMNVEV (reference sequence). V lost 2 bases and J 1 base, leaving 9 bases between the germline ends. The CDR3 sequence is CASSLRGGSYEQYF. The CDR3, as DNA: TGTGCCAGCAGTTTAAGGGGGGGATCCTACGAGCAGTACTTC.

This clonotype was detected ten times or more. The CDR3 DNA reads TGCGCCAGCAGCCAAGTTGGATCCGTCTATAATTCACCCCTCCACTTT. This translates into CASSQVGSVYNSPLHF. V usage is TRBV4-1 and J usage is TRBJ1-6; D unresolved. The CDR3 spans 16 residues. Trimming took 1 base from V and 3 from J, leaving 10 bases between them. CDR1 and CDR2 (germline): MGHRA, YSYEKL.

V is TRBV7-3 and J is TRBJ2-3; no firm D call. Germline CDR1 is SGHTA and CDR2 is FQGTGA. Trimming left V 2 bases short and J 5 bases short, with 11 bases between. The CDR3 length is 14 residues. CDR3 loop: CASSLGPSGDTQYF. CDR3 coding DNA: TGTGCCAGCAGCTTAGGGCCATCTGGAGATACGCAGTATTTT.

Note on this clonotype: It may be a read error: a sequence one base away is much more abundant. This chain links TRBV4-1 with TRBJ2-7; 7 bases align to TRBD2. Germline V gene lookup returns CDR1 MGHRA and CDR2 YSYEKL. The CDR3 has 14 residues. In DNA, the CDR3 is TGCGCCAGCAGCCCCGCTAGCGGAGCCTACGGGCAGTACTTC. Amino acid sequence: CASSPASGAYGQYF.